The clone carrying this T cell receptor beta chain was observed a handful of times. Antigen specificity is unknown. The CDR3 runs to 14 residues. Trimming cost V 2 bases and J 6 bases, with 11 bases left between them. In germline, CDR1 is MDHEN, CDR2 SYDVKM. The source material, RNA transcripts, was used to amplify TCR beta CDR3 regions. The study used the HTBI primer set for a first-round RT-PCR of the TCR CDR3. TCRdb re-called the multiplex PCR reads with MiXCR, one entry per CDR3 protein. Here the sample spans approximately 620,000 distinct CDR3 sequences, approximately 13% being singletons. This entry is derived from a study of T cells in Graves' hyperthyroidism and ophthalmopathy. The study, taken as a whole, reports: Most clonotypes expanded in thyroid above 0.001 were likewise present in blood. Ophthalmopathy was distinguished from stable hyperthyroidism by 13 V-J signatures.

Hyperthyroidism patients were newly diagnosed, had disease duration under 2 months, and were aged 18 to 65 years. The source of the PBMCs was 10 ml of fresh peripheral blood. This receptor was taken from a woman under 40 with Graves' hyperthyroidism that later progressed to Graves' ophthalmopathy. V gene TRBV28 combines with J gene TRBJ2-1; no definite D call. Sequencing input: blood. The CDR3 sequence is CASSLTQMCNEQFF. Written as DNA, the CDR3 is TGTGCCAGCAGTTTAACCCAGATGTGCAATGAGCAGTTCTTC.